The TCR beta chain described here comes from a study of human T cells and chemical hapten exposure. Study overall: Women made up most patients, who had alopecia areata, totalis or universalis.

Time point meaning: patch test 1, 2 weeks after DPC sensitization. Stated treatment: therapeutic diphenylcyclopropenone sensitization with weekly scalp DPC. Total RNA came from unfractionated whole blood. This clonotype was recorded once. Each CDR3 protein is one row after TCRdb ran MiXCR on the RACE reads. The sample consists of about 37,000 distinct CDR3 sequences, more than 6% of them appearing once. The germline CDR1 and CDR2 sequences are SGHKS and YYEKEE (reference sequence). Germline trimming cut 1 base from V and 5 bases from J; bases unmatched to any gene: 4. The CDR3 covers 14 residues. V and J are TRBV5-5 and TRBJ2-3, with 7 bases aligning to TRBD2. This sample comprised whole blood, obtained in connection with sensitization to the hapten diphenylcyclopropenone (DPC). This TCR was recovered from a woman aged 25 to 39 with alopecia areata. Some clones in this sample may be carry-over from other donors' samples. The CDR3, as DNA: TGTGCCAGCAGCTTGCGACTAGCTGGAGATACGCAGTATTTT. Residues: CASSLRLAGDTQYF.